The source of this TCR beta chain is a study of CD8+ T cells in alopecia areata listed by TCRdb under 2018. Broadly, across the study: Skin from C3H/HeJ donors with spontaneous alopecia (roughly 6-13 months old) was grafted onto female C3H/HeJ recipients that were 7-10 weeks old. To study T cell clonal expansion in alopecia areata, the researchers applied high-throughput TCRbeta sequencing to both the C3H/HeJ mouse model and human patients. Clonality in the scalp was compared among normal scalp (n=4), patchy alopecia areata scalp (n=8), and alopecia totalis/universalis scalp (n=8). TCRbeta CDR3 regions were amplified by immunoSEQ multiplex PCR with 35 Vbeta forward and 13 Jbeta reverse primers. Scalp tissue and sorted CD4+ and CD8+ peripheral blood T cells from patchy and totalis/universalis alopecia areata patients and from healthy controls were covered by human TCRbeta sequencing. The RNA source kit depended on sample type: the PAXgene miRNA kit for fixed scalp, the miRNeasy kit for PBMCs, and the RNeasy kit for mouse skin. Results the study describes overall, beyond this receptor: Unlike mouse skin, where gammadelta T cells dominate, normal human skin contains resident alphabeta T cells that get sequenced too, which complicates analysis of the scalp TCR repertoire. Compared with mice, TCR sequences shared between patients were less clear, possibly partly because of HLA diversity across the patient population. Compared with normal scalp, lesional scalp, particularly in alopecia totalis/universalis, had higher clonality and more expanded CD8+ clones, which suggests antigenic drive.

Receptor libraries were prepared by the immunoSEQ multiplex PCR assay. RNA was extracted from all samples and reverse transcribed into cDNA, which served as template for TCR sequencing. SuperScript III was used to make first-strand cDNA, primed with a 2:1 mix of oligo-dT and random hexamers. Amplification bias was assessed with a synthetic immune receptor repertoire, and residual bias was removed computationally. Libraries were sequenced on Illumina HiSeq using 60 bp reads that covered the CDR3 and were read from J toward V. Per the source publication's procedure: Raw reads were preprocessed to remove errors, and CDR3 was defined according to IMGT conventions as the region from the conserved cysteine to phenylalanine. Clonality was computed by normalizing Shannon entropy by log2 of the number of productive unique TCRs and subtracting the result from 1. CD4 or CD8 identity of scalp clones was inferred by cross-referencing scalp TCRbeta sequences with sorted blood CD4 and CD8 repertoires. TCRdb holds this immuneACCESS table with in-frame rearrangements only. Some clones are missing; in checked studies, unresolved V genes explain under half, and the rest has no known cause. V, J and clone size reflect that table, while D and trimming were determined from the DNA. This sample is represented by more than 90,000 clones, with no singletons among them. In total, the top ten clones hold around 20% of the sample.

The CDR3 has 15 amino acids, counting the end cysteine and phenylalanine. Shown are 33 bases from within the CDR3, in frame from base 1. V gives up 4 bases and J gives up 1 base, and the segment between their germline ends measures 12 bases. As encoded in the germline V gene, CDR1 is SGHDT while CDR2 is FRDEAV. This clone has just a few counts. This clone's antigen is unknown. For this receptor, the gene names and germline sequences are taken from the mouse. The read stops 4 residues short of the end of the CDR3; the missing end is completed from the germline J gene. The same CDR3 arises from other DNA sequences in this sample as well.

This TCR was recovered from a C3H/HeJ mouse with alopecia areata. In terms of MHC, this strain is H2-k. The sequencing input was lesional skin. The chain is assembled from TRBV14 and TRBJ2-1; TRBD1 is a possible D gene, resting on 7 matching bases. Partial CDR3 DNA: TGTGCCAGCAGTCTCCCAGGGGGGAACTATGCT. This translates into CASSLPGGNYA. The complete CDR3 protein is CASSLPGGNYAEQFF.